This entry lists 21 T cell receptor beta chains sequenced from one sample in a study of T cells in Graves' hyperthyroidism and ophthalmopathy. Researchers amplified the TCR beta CDR3 regions from RNA transcripts. Using the HTBI primer set, a first-round RT-PCR was run on the TCR CDR3. TCRdb reprocessed the multiplex PCR reads with MiXCR, giving one entry per CDR3 protein. The repertoire includes 600,000 to 800,000 distinct CDR3 sequences, about a third of them detected once, and 31% sits in the top ten. Specimen: blood. The receptor set was obtained from a woman in her thirties or forties with Graves' hyperthyroidism.

This chain joins TRBV15 and TRBJ2-7; 9 positions match TRBD1. The CDR3 covers 13 residues. Per germline, CDR1 LNHNV and CDR2 YYDKDF (reference sequence). V gave up 3 bases and J gave up 5 bases; unmatched junction bases: 2. CDR3 loop: CATSRGDRDEQYF. The CDR3 coding sequence is TGTGCCACCAGCAGGGGGGACAGGGACGAGCAGTACTTC. Supplemented by reference TRBV15 and TRBJ2-7, the full variable domain reads DAMVIQNPRYQVTQFGKPVTLSCSQTLNHNVMYWYQQKSSQAPKLLFHYYDKDFNNEADTPDNFQSRRPNTSFCFLDIRSPGLGDTAMYLCATSRGDRDEQYFGPGTRLTVT.

V is TRBV24-1 and J is TRBJ2-1; 15 nucleotides agree with TRBD2. V gave up 2 bases and J gave up 4 bases; unmatched junction bases: 5. The CDR3 spans 18 residues. The germline V gene encodes CDR1 KGHDR and CDR2 SFDVKD. This CDR3 is CATSDSGLAGGMYNEQFF. CDR3 DNA sequence: TGTGCCACCAGTGATTCTGGACTAGCGGGGGGGATGTACAATGAGCAGTTCTTC.

There are a few counts of this clonotype. The chain couples TRBV5-1 to TRBJ2-7; tentative D call: TRBD2 (6 bases). V dropped 6 bases and J dropped 7 bases, with 20 bases sitting between them. The germline CDR1 and CDR2 sequences are SGHRS and YFSETQ. The length of the CDR3 is 14 residues. The CDR3, as DNA: TGCGCCAGCAAAGTCGAATCGGGGGTAGGGGAGCAGTACTTC. Protein: CASKVESGVGEQYF.

This clonotype has a count of ten or more. The genes are TRBV24-1 and TRBJ1-3; possible D gene TRBD1, 6 bases. The V and J ends lost 10 bases and 2 bases respectively, with 14 bases between them. The CDR3 runs to 14 residues. Germline V lookup: CDR1 KGHDR, CDR2 SFDVKD. The CDR3 reads CATQQGGPGNTIYF. The CDR3 DNA sequence: TGTGCCACTCAACAGGGTGGCCCTGGAAACACCATATATTTT.

Of note for this clonotype: Relative to the germline gene, one junction end is altered; a read error may explain this. The chain recombines TRBV7-6 with TRBJ2-7; TRBD1 agrees at 10 bases. CDR3 length equals 14 residues. Germline V gene lookup returns CDR1 SGHVS and CDR2 FNYEAQ. CDR3 coding DNA: TGTACCAGCAGCTCCGGGACAGGGGTCTACGAGCAGTACTTC. It specifies CTSSSGTGVYEQYF.

This clonotype was seen a handful of times. Sequence at one end of the junction differs from germline and may be a read error. The rearrangement uses TRBV5-1 and TRBJ2-2, with 7 bases lining up with TRBD2. This CDR3 has 15 residues. Germline loops: CDR1 SGHRS, CDR2 YFSETQ. The DNA for the CDR3 is TGCGCCAGCAGCCCACTAGCGCTCTCCACCGGGGATCTGTTTTTT. The encoded protein is CASSPLALSTGDLFF.

The V gene is TRBV5-1, the J gene TRBJ1-5; 11 bases map to TRBD1. Trimming at V came to 7 bases and at J to 6 bases, leaving 6 bases not matched to a gene. CDR1 is SGHRS and CDR2 is YFSETQ in the germline V gene. This CDR3 comprises 14 residues. CDR3 DNA sequence: TGCGCCAGCGGTACCGGGACAGGGGGTCAGCCCCAGCATTTT. Translation gives CASGTGTGGQPQHF. Full variable domain (missing parts from reference TRBV5-1 and TRBJ1-5): KAGVTQTPRYLIKTRGQQVTLSCSPISGHRSVSWYQQTPGQGLQFLFEYFSETQRNKGNFPGRFSGRQFSNSRSEMNVSTLELGDSALYLCASGTGTGGQPQHFGDGTRLSIL.

The sample holds many counts of this clonotype. The chain uses TRBV6-2 or TRBV6-3 and TRBJ2-7; D not certain. V lost 2 bases, J lost 5 bases, and 16 bases lay in between. The CDR3 length is 15 residues. CDR1 MNHEY and CDR2 SVGEGT come from the germline V gene. DNA of the CDR3: TGTGCCAGCAGTTACGCCGCGACAAAGTCAGACGAGCAGTACTTC. Amino acids: CASSYAATKSDEQYF.

This clonotype was found many times. This chain uses TRBV19 with TRBJ1-4, with 7 bases that match TRBD1. CDR1 is LNHDA and CDR2 is SQIVND in the germline V gene (reference sequence). The trim removed 5 bases at V and 3 bases at J, leaving 6 bases unmatched. CDR3 length: 15 amino acids. CDR3 sequence reads: CASSAEGGPNEKLFF. In DNA form, the CDR3 reads TGTGCCAGTAGTGCAGAAGGGGGCCCTAATGAAAAACTGTTTTTT.

The sample holds a few counts of this clonotype. Compared with germline, one end of the junction differs, possibly owing to a read error. V usage is TRBV10-3 and J usage is TRBJ1-6; TRBD1 matches at 7 bases. The CDR3 loop spans 16 amino acids. CDR1 is ENHRY and CDR2 is SYGVKD in the germline V gene. The CDR3 coding sequence is TGTGCCAGCAGTTACGACAGGGAACCCTATAATTCACCCCTCCACTTT. Protein sequence: CASSYDREPYNSPLHF.

This clonotype was seen only a few times. This chain connects TRBV7-9 to TRBJ1-5; the D gene is possibly TRBD1 (6 bases). The ends were cut back, 7 bases at V and 6 bases at J, with 19 bases in the middle. This CDR3 region has 15 residues. Germline V gene sequence: CDR1 SEHNR, CDR2 FQNEAQ (reference sequence). The CDR3: CASKGTQAPIQPQHF. In DNA form, the CDR3 reads TGTGCCAGCAAAGGGACACAGGCACCCATTCAGCCCCAGCATTTT.

This clonotype appeared once. This chain connects TRBV20-1 to TRBJ2-5, with 7 bases matching TRBD1. This CDR3 contains 13 residues. Germline V gives CDR1 DFQATT, CDR2 SNEGSKA (reference sequence). The CDR3 coding sequence is TGCAGCCCTCGGGACAGCGTCAGGGAGACCCAGTACTTC. This codes for CSPRDSVRETQYF.

V is TRBV6-1 and J is TRBJ2-5; D is possibly TRBD2 (6 bases). Germline-derived CDR1 and CDR2 are MNHNS and SASEGT. Trimming cost V 6 bases and J 5 bases, with 16 bases left between them. This CDR3 contains 14 residues. The CDR3 DNA is TGTGCCAGCAGCGCTAGCGCGGTTAAGGAGACCCAGTACTTC. This sequence encodes CASSASAVKETQYF.

This clonotype was picked up many times. J is TRBJ1-2 and V is TRBV7-2; D not resolved. Trimming cost V 6 bases and J 8 bases, with 13 bases left between them. The germline gives CDR1 SGHTA, CDR2 FQGNSA. This CDR3 is 12 amino acids long. The CDR3 here is CASRLPDRGYTF. CDR3 sequence (DNA): TGTGCCAGCAGACTTCCTGATCGGGGCTACACCTTC.

At least ten counts were recorded for this clonotype. V usage is TRBV7-9 and J usage is TRBJ2-7; TRBD2 is a possible D gene (5 bases). The germline CDR1 and CDR2 sequences are SEHNR and FQNEAQ (reference sequence). This CDR3 contains 13 residues. V was pared by 6 bases and J by 3 bases, with 12 bases between. The DNA of the CDR3 is TGTGCCAGCAGTACCAGCGGAATCTACGAGCAGTACTTC. Protein product: CASSTSGIYEQYF.

V usage is TRBV2 and J usage is TRBJ1-5; 7 nucleotides line up with TRBD1. The V segment lost 0 bases and the J segment 3 bases; nucleotides outside the gene matches: 2. The germline gives CDR1 SNHLY, CDR2 FYNNEI. CDR3 size: 15 residues. CDR3 in DNA: TGTGCCAGCAGTGAAGCGGGACAGATCAATCAGCCCCAGCATTTT. Amino acid sequence: CASSEAGQINQPQHF.

This clonotype was seen only a few times. The rearrangement links TRBV5-4 to TRBJ1-1, with D uncertain. The germline V and J ends were trimmed by 0 bases and 3 bases, with 12 bases remaining between them. This CDR3 is 15 amino acids long. Germline-derived CDR1 and CDR2 are SGHNT and YYREEE (reference sequence). CDR3 loop: CASSLEPFSDTEAFF. CDR3 sequence (DNA): TGTGCCAGCAGCTTGGAGCCGTTTTCGGACACTGAAGCTTTCTTT.

The chain employs TRBV10-3 and TRBJ2-7; 7 bases map to TRBD1. Germline CDR1 ENHRY, CDR2 SYGVKD. V shed 5 bases, J shed 2 bases, and the junction held 3 bases outside the gene matches. The CDR3 has 13 residues. The CDR3 sequence is CAISSGTAYEQYF. The CDR3 nucleotides are TGTGCCATCAGTTCCGGGACAGCCTACGAGCAGTACTTC.

Turning to this clonotype: This may arise from a read error, as a much more abundant clone is one base away. This rearrangement joins TRBV10-3 to TRBJ1-2, with TRBD1 as a possible D gene (6 bases). CDR3 length: 13 amino acids. Germline-derived CDR1 and CDR2 are ENHRY and SYGVKD. Trimming took off 10 bases at V and 2 bases at J, with 14 bases between the two ends. CDR3 sequence reads: CATEGEVNYGYTF. The CDR3 coding sequence is TGTGCCACGGAGGGGGAAGTCAACTATGGCTACACCTTC.

This clonotype was counted ten times or more. CDR3 loop: CAISGTGGRSGNTIYF. The CDR3 bases are TGTGCCATCAGTGGCACAGGGGGTCGGTCTGGAAACACCATATATTTT. The V and J genes are TRBV10-3 and TRBJ1-3, with 8 bases aligning to TRBD1. The length of the CDR3 is 16 residues. Germline lookup yields CDR1 ENHRY and CDR2 SYGVKD. Trimming at V came to 4 bases and at J to 1 base, leaving 6 bases not matched to a gene.

The V gene is TRBV12-3 or TRBV12-4, the J gene TRBJ2-5; 7 bases fit TRBD1. V lost 2 bases and J lost 3; bases outside the gene matches: 3. The CDR3 length is 14 residues. The CDR3 region is CASSLRGQKETQYF. In DNA, the CDR3 is TGTGCCAGCAGTTTAAGGGGGCAGAAAGAGACCCAGTACTTC.